These 20 T cell receptor beta chains were all obtained from the same sample, sequenced in a study of CD8+CD57+ T cells in acquired aplastic anemia (dated by TCRdb to the late 2010s). TCRdb lists the instrument as Illumina HiSeq 2000. TCR beta VDJ combination and CDR3 sequence profiling used genomic DNA as the template. TCRdb reprocessed the public reads (quality trimming at Q25 with fastp, clone calling with MiXCR) and kept in-frame beta chains. Each CDR3 protein gets just one entry, which takes the most common genes and DNA from the rows behind it. The sample table shows approximately 300,000 distinct CDR3 sequences, and about three fifths are seen once. 1% to 1.5% of the sample lies in the top ten. The patients picked for sequencing were ones in whom flow cytometry had shown an expansion of CD8+CD57+ cells. The material sequenced was sorted CD4+, CD8+, or CD8+CD57+ T cells (not recorded which) from PBMCs. These receptors were obtained from a human donor with aplastic anemia.

The chain carries TRBV6-2 or TRBV6-3 and TRBJ2-7; 7 nucleotides line up with TRBD1. Looked up from germline, CDR1 is MNHEY and CDR2 is SVGEGT. The CDR3 is made up of 14 amino acids. V dropped 5 bases and J dropped 2; count of bases not matched to a gene: 6. The CDR3 DNA sequence: TGTGCCAGCAGTGAGACAGGGAGAACCTACGAGCAGTACTTC. Protein sequence: CASSETGRTYEQYF.

Regarding this clonotype: This CDR3 fails to terminate in the conserved phenylalanine or tryptophan, so it likely reflects a read error. The limits of the CDR3 on the DNA are not certain, so only TCRdb's listed CDR3 is given. This chain connects TRBV5-6 to TRBJ2-1; the D call in the table, TRBD2, was not verified against the DNA. The CDR3 comprises 8 residues, both ends counted. Germline V gene data show CDR1 as SGHDT and CDR2 as YYEEEE. This chain's CDR3 is CASSLGGP.

The J gene is TRBJ1-5, the V gene TRBV24-1; D remains unclear. CDR3 length: 14 residues. Per germline, CDR1 KGHDR and CDR2 SFDVKD. V was pared by 5 bases and J by 1 base, with 8 bases between. In DNA form, the CDR3 reads TGTGCCACCAGTGGCACAGAGAGCAATCAGCCCCAGCATTTT. Amino acid sequence: CATSGTESNQPQHF.

This clonotype was counted at least ten times. This chain links TRBV12-3 or TRBV12-4 with TRBJ2-7; no reliable D call. V was shortened by 7 bases and J by 2 bases, with 9 bases between the two germline ends. This CDR3 contains 12 residues. The CDR3 loop reads CASTRGPYEQYF. As DNA, the CDR3 is TGTGCCAGCACCAGAGGACCCTACGAGCAGTACTTC.

The rearrangement joins TRBV12-3 or TRBV12-4 to TRBJ2-5; 11 bases are a match to TRBD2. Unmatched junction bases numbered 8, after V lost 6 bases and J lost 5 bases. The CDR3 runs to 15 residues. This CDR3 is CASSLTSGGLETQYF. DNA for the CDR3: TGTGCCAGCAGCCTTACTAGCGGGGGTCTGGAGACCCAGTACTTC.

This clonotype was detected only once. This chain joins TRBV29-1 and TRBJ2-1, with D possibly TRBD2 on 6 matching bases. The CDR3 runs to 16 residues. Deletions cut 1 base from V and 0 bases from J, with 13 bases between. Germline assignment: CDR1 SQVTM and CDR2 ANQGSEA. The CDR3 DNA reads TGCAGCGTTGAAGGGAGGGTGGGTAGCTCCTACAATGAGCAGTTCTTC. Translation: CSVEGRVGSSYNEQFF.

The CDR3 nucleotides read TGTGCCAGCAGCGGAGGGGGGACGGGGACTGAAGCTTTCTTT. Its translation: CASSGGGTGTEAFF. The chain is built from TRBV9 and TRBJ1-1, with D tentatively TRBD1 (6 bases). Germline CDR1 and CDR2: SGDLS and YYNGEE. The CDR3 runs 14 residues. V gave up 3 bases and J gave up 5 bases, with 14 bases separating them.

This clonotype was counted between two and nine times. The chain couples TRBV15 to TRBJ2-7; D is perhaps TRBD1 (6 bases). The CDR3 is made up of 13 amino acids. Germline CDR1 is LNHNV and CDR2 is YYDKDF (reference sequence). V lost 5 bases to trimming and J lost 3 bases, with 11 bases between them. CDR3 loop: CATSVTQGYEQYF. Written as DNA, the CDR3 is TGTGCCACCAGCGTAACACAGGGCTACGAGCAGTACTTC.

This sequence joins TRBV5-6 and TRBJ2-5; D perhaps matches TRBD2 (5 bases). V was cut by 0 bases and J by 6 bases, with 12 bases left in between. The V gene's germline CDR1 is SGHDT and CDR2 YYEEEE. The CDR3 spans 14 residues. The CDR3 spells CASSLAASRKTQYF. CDR3 DNA: TGTGCCAGCAGCTTGGCGGCTAGCCGAAAGACCCAGTACTTC. The full variable domain, in which reference TRBV5-6 and TRBJ2-5 provide the parts outside the CDR3, is DAGVTQSPTHLIKTRGQQVTLRCSPKSGHDTVSWYQQALGQGPQFIFQYYEEEERQRGNFPDRFSGHQFPNYSSELNVNALLLGDSALYLCASSLAASRKTQYFGPGTRLLVL.

The CDR3 DNA reads TGTGCCACCAGTCCGGGGTCCCCATATGGCTACACCTTC. It encodes CATSPGSPYGYTF. The V call is TRBV24-1, the J call TRBJ1-2; D call uncertain. V shed 6 bases and J shed 5 bases, with 12 bases lying between them. CDR1 and CDR2 from the germline V gene are KGHDR and SFDVKD. The CDR3 totals 13 residues.

The chain combines TRBV7-3 with TRBJ2-2; TRBD1 matches 11 bases. This CDR3 spans 17 amino acids. CDR1 SGHTA and CDR2 FQGTGA come from the germline V gene. J gave up 5 bases and V 0 bases, and 5 bases lay outside the gene matches. The CDR3 here is CASSLTPGQGVTGELFF. The DNA for the CDR3 is TGTGCCAGCAGCTTAACGCCGGGACAGGGGGTAACCGGGGAGCTGTTTTTT.

V is TRBV20-1 and J is TRBJ2-3, with D perhaps TRBD1 or TRBD2 (7 bases each). The CDR3 sequence is 16 residues long. The V and J ends lost 0 bases and 1 base respectively, with 14 bases between them. Per germline, CDR1 DFQATT and CDR2 SNEGSKA (reference sequence). The CDR3 nucleotides are TGCAGTGCTAGAGATTGGGAGGGGGCCGGCACAGATACGCAGTATTTT. Protein sequence: CSARDWEGAGTDTQYF.

This clonotype was detected once. V is TRBV2 and J is TRBJ2-2; 10 bases fit TRBD2. J lost 5 bases, V lost 3 bases, and 6 bases had no gene match. The CDR3 spans 16 residues. Germline assignment: CDR1 SNHLY and CDR2 FYNNEI. The CDR3 DNA reads TGTGCCAGCAGTGACTCAGCGGGGGGGTATACCGGGGAGCTGTTTTTT. It specifies CASSDSAGGYTGELFF.

This clonotype occurred many times. The chain carries TRBV20-1 and TRBJ2-7, with 11 bases fitting TRBD2. The J segment lost 6 bases and the V segment lost 2 bases, leaving 6 bases of the junction unmatched. The CDR3 consists of 14 residues. The germline gives CDR1 DFQATT, CDR2 SNEGSKA (reference sequence). As DNA, the CDR3 is TGCAGTGCTAGACTAGCGGGGGGAACCAGCGAGCAGTACTTC. Protein product: CSARLAGGTSEQYF.

The chain employs TRBV25-1 and TRBJ2-3; weak D call: TRBD2 (7 bases). The CDR3 loop spans 15 amino acids. Germline V CDR1 and CDR2: MGHDK, SYGVNS. Trimming took off 3 bases at V and 2 bases at J, with 12 bases between the two ends. The CDR3 sequence: CASSDPRGPTDTQYF. The CDR3 DNA sequence: TGTGCCAGCAGTGACCCGCGGGGGCCCACAGATACGCAGTATTTT.

The rearrangement uses TRBV2 and TRBJ2-7; TRBD2 agrees at 13 bases. Germline values: CDR1 SNHLY, CDR2 FYNNEI. The CDR3 is 16 amino acids. The ends lost 4 bases at V and 4 bases at J; junction bases unmatched: 7. The CDR3 bases are TGTGCCAGCAGTGCTCCAGGACTAGCGGGAGTTTACGAGCAGTACTTC. Amino acids: CASSAPGLAGVYEQYF.

As DNA, the CDR3 is TGTGCCAGCAGCTTAGCTTCCGGGGGTTGGTCACCCCTCCACTTT. Translated: CASSLASGGWSPLHF. V and J are TRBV7-2 and TRBJ1-6, with D perhaps TRBD1 (5 bases). Germline V gene lookup returns CDR1 SGHTA and CDR2 FQGNSA. Trimming took 0 bases from V and 10 from J, leaving 13 bases between them. This CDR3 has 15 amino acids.

The chain joins TRBV6-1 to TRBJ2-5; no definite D call. CDR3 size: 14 residues. The germline V and J ends were trimmed by 5 bases and 9 bases, with 19 bases remaining between them. CDR1 and CDR2 (germline): MNHNS, SASEGT. The CDR3 loop is CASSLDPVGQPQYF. The CDR3 DNA reads as TGTGCCAGCAGTTTAGACCCGGTAGGTCAGCCCCAGTACTTC.

This clonotype was seen at least ten times. The V and J genes are TRBV4-1 and TRBJ2-3, with 9 nucleotides matching TRBD1. Per the germline V gene, CDR1 is MGHRA and CDR2 is YSYEKL. The V gene end was trimmed by 1 base and the J gene end by 5 bases; junction bases not matched to a gene: 4. This CDR3 is built from 15 residues. CDR3 protein: CASSQADRGEDTQYF. The CDR3 nucleotides read TGCGCCAGCAGCCAAGCGGACAGGGGCGAAGATACGCAGTATTTT.

This clonotype has a handful of counts. The chain links TRBV7-2 to TRBJ1-1; maybe TRBD1 (6 bases). The germline V gene has CDR1 SGHTA and CDR2 FQGNSA. V lost 5 bases and J lost 7, with 8 bases in between. The CDR3 loop spans 11 amino acids. The CDR3 loop is CASSPDSEAFF. For the CDR3, the DNA is TGTGCCAGCAGCCCGGACAGTGAAGCTTTCTTT.